This TCR beta chain was identified in a study of T-cell memory formation after mild COVID-19 (dated by TCRdb to 2020 to 2022). For the study in its entirety: TCR sequence clusters from the two donors were largely donor specific. In a couple of donors, T-cell clones that expanded and contracted after mild COVID-19 were tracked by sequencing TCRalpha and TCRbeta repertoires over time. The cohort was made up of two young adult volunteers, one female and one male, who were previously healthy. Study-wide conclusions, independent of this receptor: Balanced CD4/CD8 phenotypes were observed for clones contracting from day 15 to 85, whereas a bias towards CD4+ was observed for a second wave of clones expanding from day 15 to 37. Only a couple of mild cases were covered in the study, and larger cohorts including severe cases with pre-infection samples were considered necessary. Contracting CD4+ clones appeared mostly in the CM and EM memory subsets, whereas CD8+ clones were enriched in EMRA. Some responding clones were detected in pre-infection memory, suggesting pre-existing cross-reactive memory T cells joined the SARS-CoV-2 response. SARS-CoV-2 specificity was not confirmed for the second-wave clones peaking on day 37.

Trimmed from V: 6 bases; trimmed from J: 5 bases; junction bases lacking a gene match: 6. The CDR3 holds 14 amino acids from the cysteine to the phenylalanine. Only the CDR3 region is kept as DNA, spanning 42 bases read in frame from base 1. Ficoll-Paque density gradient centrifugation was used to isolate PBMCs. As concerns this clonotype: What antigen it recognizes has not been identified. Per-nucleotide qualities are absent, and no much larger clonotype sits a single base away.

Sequenced using an Illumina NovaSeq 6000. TCRalpha and TCRbeta cDNA libraries were built by 5'RACE with constant-segment primers, adding sample barcodes and unique molecular identifiers. Trizol reagent was used to extract RNA from every sample. The libraries were amplified in two PCR steps, and the second step added a second sample barcode and Illumina TruSeq adapters. The libraries were sequenced on an Illumina NovaSeq using 2 x 150 bp paired-end reads. The study's own analysis went as follows. With migec v1.2.7, reads were demultiplexed and then collapsed into UMI-guided consensus sequences. Using mixcr v2.1.11, UMI consensuses were aligned to TRA and TRB V and J templates and then assembled into clonotypes. A clonotype was counted as expanded or contracted only if both edgeR and NoisET called the change significant, with noise models trained on biological replicates. For edgeR calls, a false discovery rate-adjusted p below 0.01 and a log2 fold-change threshold of 1 were applied. As an exploratory analysis of dynamics, max-normalized trajectories of the 1000 most abundant clonotypes were examined with PCA combined with hierarchical clustering. The CD4 or CD8 phenotype of responding clones was assigned using the separately sequenced CD4+ and CD8+ repertoires. Using fastp trimming at Q25 and MiXCR clonotype assembly, TCRdb reanalyzed the public sequencing data and kept in-frame beta chains. Rows merge per CDR3 protein into single entries with the most common DNA and genes. In this record, the V and J calls reflect TCRdb's handling and not the investigators' own analysis. Recorded for this sample are 260,000 or so distinct CDR3 sequences; roughly a sixth of them occurred a single time. Together, the top ten hold around 21% of the sample.

The sequence was obtained from a man between 18 and 35 years old who had mild COVID-19 (a few samples of this study predate the infection). The sample titles of this study are shuffled in the database, so cell type and time point are left out; the donor was told from shared clones. The specimen sequenced was PBMCs or a T cell subset sorted from them (not recorded which). The chain is made from TRBV12-3 or TRBV12-4 and TRBJ1-1, with 10 bases matching TRBD1. The CDR3 amino acid sequence is: CASSPGTGETEAFF. The DNA is TGTGCCAGCAGCCCCGGGACAGGGGAAACTGAAGCTTTCTTT.